The clone carrying this T cell receptor (beta chain) was recorded a few times. All donors came from Russia, were Caucasian and healthy, and spanned ages roughly 6 to 95. The entry originates in a study of blood T cells in healthy people across ages. The germline V gene has CDR1 SGHTA and CDR2 FQGNSA. This CDR3 spans 13 amino acids. V trimming: 5 bases; J trimming: 10 bases; junction bases outside the gene matches: 9. Together with a sample-barcoded 5' primer, a J-beta primer mix was included in a second PCR lasting about 7 to 12 cycles. Researchers report that a template-switch adaptor with 12 random nucleotides tagged each cDNA molecule. TCRdb used MiXCR to reprocess the 5' RACE reads, holding one entry per CDR3 protein. The table has about 680,000 distinct CDR3 sequences, around half seen once.

The TCR sequence derives from a woman aged 55-70 years in good health. The sample taken for sequencing was blood. The chain is built from TRBV7-2 and TRBJ2-7, with TRBD2 matching over 9 bases. CDR3 sequence: CASSPAVAGVQYF. DNA for the CDR3: TGTGCCAGCAGCCCGGCGGTAGCGGGAGTTCAGTACTTC.